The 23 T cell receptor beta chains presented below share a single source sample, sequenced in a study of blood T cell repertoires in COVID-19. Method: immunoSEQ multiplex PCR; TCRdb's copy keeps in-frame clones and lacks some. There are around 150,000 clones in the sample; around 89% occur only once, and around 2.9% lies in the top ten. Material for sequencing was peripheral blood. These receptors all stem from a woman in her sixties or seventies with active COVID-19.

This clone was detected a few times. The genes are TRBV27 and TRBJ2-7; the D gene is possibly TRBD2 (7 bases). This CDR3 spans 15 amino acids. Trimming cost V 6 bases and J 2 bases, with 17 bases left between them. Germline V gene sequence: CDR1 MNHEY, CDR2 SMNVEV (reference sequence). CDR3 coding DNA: TGTGCCAGCAGGCCTAGGGGGGGGCGCACCTACGAGCAGTACTTC. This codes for CASRPRGGRTYEQYF.

The CDR3 DNA reads TGTGCCAGCAGCCCCTCCGCACTTGGCGAGCAGTACTTC. This gives the protein CASSPSALGEQYF. The rearrangement uses TRBV9 and TRBJ2-7; D call uncertain. Per germline, CDR1 SGDLS and CDR2 YYNGEE. The CDR3 is 13 residues long. Trimming took off 4 bases at V and 6 bases at J, with 14 bases between the two ends.

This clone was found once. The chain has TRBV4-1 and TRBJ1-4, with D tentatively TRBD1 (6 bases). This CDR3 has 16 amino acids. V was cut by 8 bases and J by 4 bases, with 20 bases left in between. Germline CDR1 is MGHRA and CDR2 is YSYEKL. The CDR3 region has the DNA TGCGCCAGCGCCCCGGGGGGCGCATTGAGTAATGAAAAACTGTTTTTT. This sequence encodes CASAPGGALSNEKLFF.

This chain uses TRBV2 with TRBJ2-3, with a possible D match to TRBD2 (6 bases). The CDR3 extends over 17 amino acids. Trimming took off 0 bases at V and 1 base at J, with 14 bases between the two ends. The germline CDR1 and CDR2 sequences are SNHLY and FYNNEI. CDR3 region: CASSEALPGGGTDTQYF. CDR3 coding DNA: TGTGCCAGCAGTGAAGCGCTTCCGGGCGGGGGCACAGATACGCAGTATTTT.

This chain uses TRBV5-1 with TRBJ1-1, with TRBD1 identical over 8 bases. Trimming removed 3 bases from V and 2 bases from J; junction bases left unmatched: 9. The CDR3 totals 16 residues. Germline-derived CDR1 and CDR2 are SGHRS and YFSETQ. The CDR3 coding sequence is TGCGCCAGCAGCTGGCGTTCTCAGGGGGCAAACACTGAAGCTTTCTTT. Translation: CASSWRSQGANTEAFF.

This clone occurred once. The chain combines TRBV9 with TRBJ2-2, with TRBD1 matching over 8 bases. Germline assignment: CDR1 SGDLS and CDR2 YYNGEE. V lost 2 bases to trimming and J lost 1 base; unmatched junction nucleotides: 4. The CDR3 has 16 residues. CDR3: CASSVAGTGNTGELFF. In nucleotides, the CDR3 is TGTGCCAGCAGCGTCGCCGGGACAGGGAACACCGGGGAGCTGTTTTTT.

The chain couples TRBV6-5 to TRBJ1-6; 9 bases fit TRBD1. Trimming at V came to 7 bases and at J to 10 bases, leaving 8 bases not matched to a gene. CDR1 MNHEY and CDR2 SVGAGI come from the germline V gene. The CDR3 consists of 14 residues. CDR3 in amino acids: CASTMTGGRSPLHF. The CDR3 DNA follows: TGTGCCAGCACCATGACAGGGGGTCGCTCACCCCTCCACTTT.

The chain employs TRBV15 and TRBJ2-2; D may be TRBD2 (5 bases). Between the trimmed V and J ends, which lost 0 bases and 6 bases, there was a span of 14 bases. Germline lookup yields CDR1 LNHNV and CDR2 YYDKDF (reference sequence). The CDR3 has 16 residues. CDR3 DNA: TGTGCCACCAGCAGAGAACGGGGTTCTTGGGCCGGGGAGCTGTTTTTT. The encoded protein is CATSRERGSWAGELFF.

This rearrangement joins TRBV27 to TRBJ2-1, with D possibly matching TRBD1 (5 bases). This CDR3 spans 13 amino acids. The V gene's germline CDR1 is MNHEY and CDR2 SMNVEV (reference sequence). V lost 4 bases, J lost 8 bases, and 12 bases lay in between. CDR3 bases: TGTGCCAGCAGTTCAGGGATTTTGGATGAGCAGTTCTTC. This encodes CASSSGILDEQFF.

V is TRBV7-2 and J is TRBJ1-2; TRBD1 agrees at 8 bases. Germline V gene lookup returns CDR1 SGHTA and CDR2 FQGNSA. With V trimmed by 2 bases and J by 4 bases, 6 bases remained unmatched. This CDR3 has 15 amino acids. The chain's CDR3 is CASSLQGQGAYGYTF. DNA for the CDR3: TGTGCCAGCAGCTTACAAGGACAGGGTGCCTATGGCTACACCTTC.

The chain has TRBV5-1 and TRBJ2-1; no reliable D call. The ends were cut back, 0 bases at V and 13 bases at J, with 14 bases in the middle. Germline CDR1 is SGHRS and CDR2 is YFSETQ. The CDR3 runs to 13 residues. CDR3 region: CASSLVGSSHQFF. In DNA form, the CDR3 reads TGCGCCAGCAGCTTGGTCGGTAGCTCTCACCAGTTCTTC.

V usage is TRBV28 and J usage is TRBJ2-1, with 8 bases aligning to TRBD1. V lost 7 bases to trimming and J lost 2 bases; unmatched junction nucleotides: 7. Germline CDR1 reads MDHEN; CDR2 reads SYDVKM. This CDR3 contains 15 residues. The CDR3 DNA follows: TGTGCCAGCAACGACGACAGGGGCCCCTACAATGAGCAGTTCTTC. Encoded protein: CASNDDRGPYNEQFF.

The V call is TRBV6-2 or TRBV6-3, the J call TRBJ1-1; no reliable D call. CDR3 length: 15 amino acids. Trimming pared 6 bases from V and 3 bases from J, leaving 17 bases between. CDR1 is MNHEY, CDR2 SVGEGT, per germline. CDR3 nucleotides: TGTGCCAGCAGCCCCTCGTTGGCGGGTCACACTGAAGCTTTCTTT. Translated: CASSPSLAGHTEAFF.

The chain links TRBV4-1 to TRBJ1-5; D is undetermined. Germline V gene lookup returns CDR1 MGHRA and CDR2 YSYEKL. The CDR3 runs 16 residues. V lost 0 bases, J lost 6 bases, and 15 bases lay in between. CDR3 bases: TGCGCCAGCAGCCAAGACTCGGGGAGGGCCAGTCAGCCCCAGCATTTT. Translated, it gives CASSQDSGRASQPQHF.

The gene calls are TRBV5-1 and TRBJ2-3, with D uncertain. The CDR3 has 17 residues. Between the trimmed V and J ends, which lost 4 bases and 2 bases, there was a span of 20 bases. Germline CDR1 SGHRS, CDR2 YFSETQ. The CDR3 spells CASSPFAGSLVTDTQYF. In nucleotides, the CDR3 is TGCGCCAGCAGCCCTTTTGCCGGATCCCTAGTCACAGATACGCAGTATTTT.

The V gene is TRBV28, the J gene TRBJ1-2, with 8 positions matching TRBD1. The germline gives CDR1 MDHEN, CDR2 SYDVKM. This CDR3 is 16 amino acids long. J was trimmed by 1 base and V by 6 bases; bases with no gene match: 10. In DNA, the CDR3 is TGTGCCAGCAGGCGGCACAGGGGGAACGTTAACTATGGCTACACCTTC. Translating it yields CASRRHRGNVNYGYTF.

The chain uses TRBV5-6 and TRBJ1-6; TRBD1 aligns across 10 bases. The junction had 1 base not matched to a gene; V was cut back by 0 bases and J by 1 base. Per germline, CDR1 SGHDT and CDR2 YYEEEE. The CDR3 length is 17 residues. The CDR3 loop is CASSLGTGGSYNSPLHF. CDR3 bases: TGTGCCAGCAGCTTGGGGACAGGGGGTTCCTATAATTCACCCCTCCACTTT.

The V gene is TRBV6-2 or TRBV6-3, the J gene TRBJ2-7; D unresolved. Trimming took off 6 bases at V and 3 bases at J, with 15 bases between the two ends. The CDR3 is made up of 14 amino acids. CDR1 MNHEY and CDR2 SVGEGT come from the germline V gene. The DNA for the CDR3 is TGTGCCAGCAGCCTCCCAGGTCCCGTCTACGAGCAGTACTTC. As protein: CASSLPGPVYEQYF.

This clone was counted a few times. CDR3 loop: CASSSRTGHNQPQHF. In nucleotides, the CDR3 is TGTGCCAGCAGTTCCAGGACAGGACACAATCAGCCCCAGCATTTT. The chain couples TRBV28 to TRBJ1-5; 7 bases align to TRBD1. This CDR3 is built from 15 residues. The germline V gene encodes CDR1 MDHEN and CDR2 SYDVKM. Trimming removed 4 bases from V and 3 bases from J; junction bases left unmatched: 6.

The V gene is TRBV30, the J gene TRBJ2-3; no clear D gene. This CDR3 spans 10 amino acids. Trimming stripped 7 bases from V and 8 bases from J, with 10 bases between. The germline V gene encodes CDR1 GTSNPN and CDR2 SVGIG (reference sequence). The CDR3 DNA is TGTGCCTATTCACTCGGTACGCAGTATTTT. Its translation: CAYSLGTQYF.

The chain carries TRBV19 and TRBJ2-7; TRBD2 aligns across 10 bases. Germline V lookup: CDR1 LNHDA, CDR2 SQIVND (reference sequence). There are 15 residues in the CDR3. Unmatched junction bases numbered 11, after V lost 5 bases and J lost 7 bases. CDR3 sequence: CASSSQREGTGEQYF. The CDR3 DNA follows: TGTGCCAGTAGTTCCCAGCGGGAGGGGACTGGGGAGCAGTACTTC.

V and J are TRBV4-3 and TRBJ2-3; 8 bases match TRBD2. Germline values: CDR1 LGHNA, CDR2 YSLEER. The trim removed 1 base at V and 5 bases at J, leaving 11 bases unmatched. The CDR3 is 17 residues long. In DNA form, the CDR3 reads TGCGCCAGCAGCCAAGGGAGCGGGAGCCCGGGCCTAGATACGCAGTATTTT. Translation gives CASSQGSGSPGLDTQYF.

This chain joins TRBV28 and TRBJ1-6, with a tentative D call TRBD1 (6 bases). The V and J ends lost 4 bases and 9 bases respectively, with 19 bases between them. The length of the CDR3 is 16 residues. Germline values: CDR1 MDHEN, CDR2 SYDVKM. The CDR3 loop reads CASSSSPGHGGSPLHF. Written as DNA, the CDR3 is TGTGCCAGCAGTTCTTCACCGGGACACGGAGGTTCACCCCTCCACTTT.